The 26 T cell receptor beta chains presented below share a single source sample, sequenced in a study of CD8+ T cells in alopecia areata. The treatment is: oral pan-JAK inhibitor, 5-10 mg twice daily. As the sequencing template, cDNA was produced by extracting RNA and reverse transcribing it. Sequencing used immunoSEQ multiplex PCR; TCRdb keeps in-frame clones, though not all of them. The sample shows approximately 160,000 clones, approximately 62% of them seen only once. The sequences come from CD4+ T cells sorted from blood, collected at week 24, from a patient treated with tofacitinib. The receptor set was obtained from a human donor with alopecia areata.

The chain joins TRBV5-1 to TRBJ2-3; D gene uncertain. V was cut by 3 bases and J by 2 bases, with 16 bases left in between. The CDR3 loop spans 16 amino acids. Germline V CDR1 and CDR2: SGHRS, YFSETQ. The CDR3 reads CASSYGDQLTTDTQYF. The CDR3 nucleotides read TGCGCCAGCAGCTACGGCGACCAACTGACCACAGATACGCAGTATTTT.

Here the CDR3 reads CASARGGSSDTQYF. DNA for the CDR3: TGTGCCAGCGCGCGGGGGGGCTCATCAGATACGCAGTATTTT. V gene TRBV9 combines with J gene TRBJ2-3; 9 nucleotides agree with TRBD2. The CDR3 runs to 14 residues. V trimming: 7 bases; J trimming: 4 bases; junction bases outside the gene matches: 7. Germline V gene data show CDR1 as SGDLS and CDR2 as YYNGEE.

This clone has just a few counts. The chain is built from TRBV29-1 and TRBJ2-3, with 7 nucleotides matching TRBD2. This CDR3 comprises 13 residues. The germline V gene has CDR1 SQVTM and CDR2 ANQGSEA. V gave up 6 bases and J gave up 2 bases; unmatched junction bases: 5. The CDR3 sequence is CSVAGRNTDTQYF. CDR3 nucleotides: TGCAGCGTAGCGGGACGAAACACAGATACGCAGTATTTT.

The rearrangement links TRBV5-1 to TRBJ1-2; TRBD1 aligns across 7 bases. The ends lost 4 bases at V and 1 base at J; junction bases unmatched: 10. The CDR3 is 16 amino acids. The germline V gene has CDR1 SGHRS and CDR2 YFSETQ. Here the CDR3 reads CASSPGTASLNYGYTF. In DNA form, the CDR3 reads TGCGCCAGCAGCCCGGGGACAGCCTCCCTTAACTATGGCTACACCTTC.

The gene calls are TRBV6-5 and TRBJ1-5; D not resolved. Trimming removed 2 bases at V and 7 bases at J, with 6 bases between. The CDR3 contains 12 residues. CDR1 MNHEY and CDR2 SVGAGI come from the germline V gene. CDR3 coding DNA: TGTGCCAGCAGTTACCTGGGGCAGCCCCAGCATTTT. It codes for CASSYLGQPQHF.

The chain links TRBV29-1 to TRBJ2-3; D is possibly TRBD2 (6 bases). This CDR3 has 13 amino acids. The germline V and J ends were trimmed by 7 bases and 3 bases, with 14 bases remaining between them. The V gene's germline CDR1 is SQVTM and CDR2 ANQGSEA. This chain's CDR3 is CSADLGGTDTQYF. The CDR3 DNA is TGCAGCGCTGACCTCGGGGGTACAGATACGCAGTATTTT.

The chain couples TRBV6-5 to TRBJ1-2; 9 positions agree with TRBD1. The CDR3 contains 15 residues. Germline CDR1 reads MNHEY; CDR2 reads SVGAGI. V lost 6 bases to trimming and J lost 0 bases; unmatched junction nucleotides: 5. CDR3 residues: CASSDRGASNYGYTF. CDR3 nucleotide sequence: TGTGCCAGCAGCGACAGGGGGGCTTCTAACTATGGCTACACCTTC.

Of note for this clone: The junction departs from the called germline gene at one end, perhaps through a read error. The V call is TRBV28, the J call TRBJ2-7; no clear D gene. This CDR3 has 9 residues. Germline CDR1 is MDHEN and CDR2 is SYDVKM. CDR3 nucleotide sequence: TGTGCCAGCGGGGAACCGGTGGACTTC. Translating it yields CASGEPVDF.

The chain links TRBV6-6 to TRBJ1-2, with a possible D match to TRBD1 (5 bases). V lost 7 bases, J lost 12 bases, and 21 bases lay in between. CDR3 length: 13 residues. Germline CDR1 MNHNY, CDR2 SVGAGI (reference sequence). Written as DNA, the CDR3 is TGTGCCAGCACCACCTCCCGGGACCGCGCAGACACCTTC. Amino acids: CASTTSRDRADTF.

This clone was observed a few times. The V gene is TRBV5-1, the J gene TRBJ1-2; D gene uncertain. This CDR3 comprises 14 residues. The germline V and J ends were trimmed by 0 bases and 1 base, with 7 bases remaining between them. The germline V gene has CDR1 SGHRS and CDR2 YFSETQ. As DNA, the CDR3 is TGCGCCAGCAGCTTGGCCGCCGATAACTATGGCTACACCTTC. It yields the protein CASSLAADNYGYTF.

The rearrangement joins TRBV5-6 to TRBJ1-2; tentative D call: TRBD1 (5 bases). Trimming left V 0 bases short and J 4 bases short, with 10 bases between. CDR1 and CDR2 from the germline V gene are SGHDT and YYEEEE. The CDR3 runs to 14 residues. CDR3 in amino acids: CASSLGSGTYGYTF. The DNA for the CDR3 is TGTGCCAGCAGCTTGGGATCAGGGACCTATGGCTACACCTTC.

A remark on this clone: A read error may account for a junction end that differs from germline. This chain joins TRBV5-1 and TRBJ1-2, with D uncertain. CDR3 length equals 14 residues. Germline V lookup: CDR1 SGHRS, CDR2 YFSETQ. The CDR3 region has the DNA TGTGCCAGCAGCTTGGCAGGAGTTAACTATGGCTACACCTTC. Its translation: CASSLAGVNYGYTF.

A few counts support this clone. This chain joins TRBV6-5 and TRBJ2-2, with D maybe TRBD1 (5 bases). The V end lost 7 bases, the J end lost 1 base, and 7 bases lay between the germline ends. Germline-derived CDR1 and CDR2 are MNHEY and SVGAGI. This CDR3 contains 13 residues. CDR3 sequence reads: CASTTGNTGELFF. The CDR3 nucleotides read TGTGCCAGCACCACAGGGAACACCGGGGAGCTGTTTTTT.

This clone was detected ten times or more. This chain links TRBV4-1 with TRBJ2-3; possibly TRBD1 for D (5 bases). The CDR3 is 16 residues long. The germline V and J ends were trimmed by 3 bases and 1 base, with 14 bases remaining between them. Germline loops: CDR1 MGHRA, CDR2 YSYEKL. The CDR3 loop is CASSQGSQGRTDTQYF. As DNA, the CDR3 is TGCGCCAGCAGCCAGGGGTCCCAGGGTCGCACAGATACGCAGTATTTT.

There are a few counts of this clone. The genes are TRBV4-1 and TRBJ2-7; tentative D call: TRBD1 (5 bases). The V gene lost 4 bases and the J gene lost 0 bases, with 10 bases spanning the gap. CDR1 is MGHRA, CDR2 YSYEKL, per germline. The CDR3 sequence is 14 residues long. For the CDR3, the DNA is TGCGCCAGCAGCCTCGAAGGGGCCTCCTACGAGCAGTACTTC. This translates into CASSLEGASYEQYF.

This clone was recorded a few times. Other DNA variants within this sample encode the same CDR3. V usage is TRBV5-1 and J usage is TRBJ2-2; unclear D gene. The CDR3 length is 14 residues. The germline V gene encodes CDR1 SGHRS and CDR2 YFSETQ. Deletions cut 1 base from V and 0 bases from J, with 4 bases between. This CDR3 reads CASSLLANTGELFF. The CDR3 bases are TGCGCCAGCAGCTTGTTAGCGAACACCGGGGAGCTGTTTTTT.

The rearrangement uses TRBV29-1 and TRBJ2-7; D possibly uses TRBD1 or TRBD2 (5 bases each). The CDR3 consists of 13 residues. Germline assignment: CDR1 SQVTM and CDR2 ANQGSEA. Trimming stripped 6 bases from V and 2 bases from J, with 14 bases between. The DNA of the CDR3 is TGCAGCGTCGCCGGGACGGTGACCTACGAGCAGTACTTC. Amino acid sequence: CSVAGTVTYEQYF.

The V and J genes are TRBV5-4 and TRBJ2-7; 7 positions agree with TRBD2. Losses at the gene ends were 4 bases for V and 6 bases for J; bases not matched to a gene: 13. This CDR3 comprises 15 residues. Germline assignment: CDR1 SGHNT and CDR2 YYREEE (reference sequence). In DNA, the CDR3 is TGTGCCAGCAGCGTCGGGGAGCGGGGATTGAGCGAGCAGTACTTC. This translates into CASSVGERGLSEQYF.

The genes are TRBV4-1 and TRBJ1-1, with 8 positions matching TRBD1. Trimming removed 4 bases from V and 5 bases from J; junction bases left unmatched: 18. Germline loops: CDR1 MGHRA, CDR2 YSYEKL. The CDR3 is 18 amino acids. The CDR3 protein is CASSLEAGTGYAVTEAFF. In DNA form, the CDR3 reads TGCGCCAGCAGCCTCGAAGCTGGGACAGGATACGCGGTGACTGAAGCTTTCTTT.

This clone has more than one count but fewer than ten. V and J are TRBV5-1 and TRBJ2-5; D remains unclear. The CDR3 loop spans 13 amino acids. Germline values: CDR1 SGHRS, CDR2 YFSETQ. Trimming cost V 4 bases and J 1 base, with 8 bases left between them. The CDR3 protein is CASSRRTQETQYF. In DNA form, the CDR3 reads TGCGCCAGCAGCCGCCGAACCCAAGAGACCCAGTACTTC.

The chain has TRBV18 and TRBJ1-3; D unclear. Trimming removed 2 bases at V and 0 bases at J, with 11 bases between. The germline CDR1 and CDR2 sequences are KGHSH and LQKENI. The CDR3 covers 16 residues. The CDR3 nucleotides read TGTGCCAGCTCACCATATCAGGCCGACTCTGGAAACACCATATATTTT. Protein: CASSPYQADSGNTIYF.

This chain links TRBV9 with TRBJ2-2; D may be TRBD1 (6 bases). This CDR3 has 15 residues. Deletions cut 4 bases from V and 5 bases from J, with 15 bases between. Germline-derived CDR1 and CDR2 are SGDLS and YYNGEE. CDR3 sequence: CASSTQQGWTGELFF. CDR3 sequence (DNA): TGTGCCAGCAGCACCCAACAGGGTTGGACCGGGGAGCTGTTTTTT.

The chain carries TRBV9 and TRBJ2-7; TRBD1 matches 10 bases. Trimming at V came to 7 bases and at J to 6 bases, leaving 10 bases not matched to a gene. The CDR3 has 14 amino acids. Germline CDR1 reads SGDLS; CDR2 reads YYNGEE. The DNA for the CDR3 is TGTGCCAGCGGACGGACAGGGGGGTTGAGCGAGCAGTACTTC. This codes for CASGRTGGLSEQYF. The whole variable domain, filled in from reference TRBV9 and TRBJ2-7, reads DSGVTQTPKHLITATGQRVTLRCSPRSGDLSVYWYQQSLDQGLQFLIQYYNGEERAKGNILERFSAQQFPDLHSELNLSSLELGDSALYFCASGRTGGLSEQYFGPGTRLTVT.

The chain joins TRBV15 to TRBJ2-7; D possibly corresponds to TRBD2 (5 bases). V dropped 0 bases and J dropped 0 bases, with 12 bases sitting between them. The CDR3 sequence is 16 residues long. Germline V gene data show CDR1 as LNHNV and CDR2 as YYDKDF (reference sequence). Here the CDR3 DNA reads TGTGCCACCAGCAGAGATGGGCGTGGGAGCTCCTACGAGCAGTACTTC. As protein: CATSRDGRGSSYEQYF.

The V call is TRBV15, the J call TRBJ1-1; the D gene is possibly TRBD1 (6 bases). Trimming cost V 0 bases and J 4 bases, with 12 bases left between them. The length of the CDR3 is 15 residues. Germline V lookup: CDR1 LNHNV, CDR2 YYDKDF (reference sequence). The CDR3 sequence is CATSREQGVGTEAFF. In DNA, the CDR3 is TGTGCCACCAGCAGAGAACAGGGCGTCGGCACTGAAGCTTTCTTT.

This clone appeared a few times. The V gene is TRBV9, the J gene TRBJ1-6; D gene uncertain. The germline CDR1 and CDR2 sequences are SGDLS and YYNGEE. CDR3 length equals 16 residues. Trimming cost V 0 bases and J 8 bases, with 15 bases left between them. CDR3 sequence (DNA): TGTGCCAGCAGCGTAGGATCCGGGTTCGGGGATTCACCCCTCCACTTT. It translates to CASSVGSGFGDSPLHF.